A single sample gave rise to the 28 T cell receptor beta chains below, sequenced in a study of STAT3 mutations in large granular lymphocyte leukemia. These TCRs are of unknown antigen specificity. Using immunoSEQ multiplex PCR, the repertoire was profiled, and TCRdb retains in-frame clones only, with some absent. The sample contains 12,000 or so clones, 65% to 90% of which appear only once. Whole-study findings and limits: Every T-LGLL patient had at least one immunodominant TCRbeta clonotype.

The sample was peripheral blood mononuclear cells. The receptors were gathered from a man of 80 years or more with T-cell large granular lymphocyte leukemia. Some clones in this sample may be carry-over from other donors' samples.

This sequence joins TRBV7-9 and TRBJ2-7; possibly TRBD1 or TRBD2 for D (5 bases each). V lost 0 bases and J lost 5, with 20 bases in between. Germline V gene data show CDR1 as SEHNR and CDR2 as FQNEAQ (reference sequence). The CDR3 covers 17 residues. The CDR3 loop reads CASSLAPLLGVGDEQYF. In DNA, the CDR3 is TGTGCCAGCAGCTTAGCCCCTTTGCTGGGGGTCGGGGACGAGCAGTACTTC.

The CDR3 sequence is CASMSGDEGFGNQPQHF. The CDR3 nucleotides are TGTGCCAGCATGTCAGGGGATGAGGGGTTTGGCAATCAGCCCCAGCATTTT. This chain joins TRBV2 and TRBJ1-5; TRBD1 might be the D (6 bases). This CDR3 comprises 17 residues. V was cut by 7 bases and J by 2 bases, with 21 bases left in between. Germline V lookup: CDR1 SNHLY, CDR2 FYNNEI.

For the CDR3, the DNA is TGTGCCAGCAGCCAAGGGCTCCCTAATGAAAAACTGTTTTTT. It codes for CASSQGLPNEKLFF. The rearrangement joins TRBV14 to TRBJ1-4; D call uncertain. V lost 1 base and J 3 bases, leaving 6 bases between the germline ends. Germline V gene lookup returns CDR1 SGHDN and CDR2 FVKESK. The CDR3 runs to 14 residues.

The V call is TRBV11-3, the J call TRBJ2-5, with TRBD2 identical over 8 bases. The J segment lost 1 base and the V segment lost 1 base, leaving 5 bases of the junction unmatched. The CDR3 contains 16 residues. Germline V lookup: CDR1 SGHNT, CDR2 YENEEA. Here the CDR3 DNA reads TGTGCCAGCAGCTTAGGCCAGCTAGCGGGCCAAGAGACCCAGTACTTC. Translating gives CASSLGQLAGQETQYF. The variable domain in full, completed from reference TRBV11-3 and TRBJ2-5, reads EAGVVQSPRYKIIEKKQPVAFWCNPISGHNTLYWYLQNLGQGPELLIRYENEEAVDDSQLPKDRFSAERLKGVDSTLKIQPAELGDSAVYLCASSLGQLAGQETQYFGPGTRLLVL.

The chain has TRBV9 and TRBJ1-5; D is undetermined. Trimming took 0 bases from V and 5 from J, leaving 3 bases between them. The CDR3 loop spans 12 amino acids. Germline V gene lookup returns CDR1 SGDLS and CDR2 YYNGEE. The CDR3 DNA is TGTGCCAGCAGCGTAGGTTATCAGCCCCAGCATTTT. Translation gives CASSVGYQPQHF.

The rearrangement joins TRBV19 to TRBJ2-5; D possibly corresponds to TRBD2 (5 bases). The V end lost 5 bases, the J end lost 5 bases, and 9 bases lay between the germline ends. Germline-derived CDR1 and CDR2 are LNHDA and SQIVND (reference sequence). The CDR3 runs 12 residues. CDR3 protein: CASSSGLETQYF. The CDR3 DNA sequence: TGTGCCAGTAGTTCGGGGTTGGAGACCCAGTACTTC.

The rearrangement joins TRBV4-3 to TRBJ1-2; D remains unclear. Germline values: CDR1 LGHNA, CDR2 YSLEER. The CDR3 consists of 15 residues. The V end lost 4 bases, the J end lost 0 bases, and 12 bases lay between the germline ends. Here the CDR3 DNA reads TGCGCCAGCAGCCGCGCGAAGCTTACTAACTATGGCTACACCTTC. Translated, it gives CASSRAKLTNYGYTF.

The chain combines TRBV29-1 with TRBJ1-2; 10 bases align to TRBD1. CDR1 and CDR2 (germline): SQVTM, ANQGSEA. This CDR3 contains 14 residues. V lost 1 base to trimming and J lost 5 bases; unmatched junction nucleotides: 4. Here the CDR3 DNA reads TGCAGCGTTGAAGGACAGGGGGCGGGTTATGGCTACACCTTC. Translating gives CSVEGQGAGYGYTF.

V and J are TRBV28 and TRBJ2-7, with 7 bases identical to TRBD1. The ends lost 2 bases at V and 2 bases at J; junction bases unmatched: 9. From germline, CDR1 is MDHEN and CDR2 SYDVKM. This CDR3 comprises 16 residues. CDR3 in amino acids: CASSLGSPGQAYEQYF. The CDR3 nucleotides are TGTGCCAGCAGTTTAGGCAGCCCAGGACAGGCCTACGAGCAGTACTTC.

This clone came up once. CDR3 nucleotide sequence: TGTGCCAGCAGCCAAAGGTGGCTTGGCACAGATACGCAGTATTTT. Its translation is CASSQRWLGTDTQYF. The J gene is TRBJ2-3, the V gene TRBV27; D is unclear. There are 15 residues in the CDR3. V dropped 6 bases and J dropped 1 base, with 14 bases sitting between them. Germline CDR1 MNHEY, CDR2 SMNVEV (reference sequence).

This clone was detected only once. V and J are TRBV4-2 and TRBJ1-2, with 7 nucleotides matching TRBD1. Germline V lookup: CDR1 LGHNA, CDR2 YNFKEQ. J lost 5 bases, V lost 1 base, and 7 bases had no gene match. This CDR3 is built from 15 residues. The CDR3 region is CASSQGEGGKYGYTF. CDR3 in DNA: TGTGCCAGCAGCCAAGGGGAAGGGGGCAAGTATGGCTACACCTTC.

The rearrangement joins TRBV5-4 to TRBJ1-2; possibly TRBD1 for D (6 bases). The CDR3 runs to 14 residues. V lost 3 bases and J 7 bases, leaving 16 bases between the germline ends. CDR1 SGHNT and CDR2 YYREEE come from the germline V gene (reference sequence). The CDR3 DNA is TGTGCCAGCAGCTCCAGGGACAAGGCGAGTGGCTACACCTTC. This gives the protein CASSSRDKASGYTF.

This sequence joins TRBV5-6 and TRBJ2-7; 9 bases line up with TRBD2. V lost 0 bases to trimming and J lost 0 bases; unmatched junction nucleotides: 1. The CDR3 is made up of 15 amino acids. In germline, CDR1 is SGHDT, CDR2 YYEEEE. CDR3 DNA sequence: TGTGCCAGCAGCTTGGGCGGGGGGGTCTCCTACGAGCAGTACTTC. It translates to CASSLGGGVSYEQYF.

The J gene is TRBJ1-1, the V gene TRBV5-1, with D tentatively TRBD1 (5 bases). The V gene lost 4 bases and the J gene lost 0 bases, with 13 bases spanning the gap. Germline V gene data show CDR1 as SGHRS and CDR2 as YFSETQ. The CDR3 length is 15 residues. The chain's CDR3 is CASSTGLGMNTEAFF. The CDR3 region has the DNA TGCGCCAGCAGCACGGGACTGGGGATGAACACTGAAGCTTTCTTT.

V is TRBV5-1 and J is TRBJ2-5; 7 bases are a match to TRBD1. With V trimmed by 4 bases and J by 2 bases, 5 bases remained unmatched. CDR1 SGHRS and CDR2 YFSETQ come from the germline V gene. The CDR3 has 14 amino acids. The DNA of the CDR3 is TGCGCCAGCAGCGCGACAGGGTGGCAAGAGACCCAGTACTTC. It is translated as CASSATGWQETQYF. The full variable domain, rest sourced from reference TRBV5-1 and TRBJ2-5, is KAGVTQTPRYLIKTRGQQVTLSCSPISGHRSVSWYQQTPGQGLQFLFEYFSETQRNKGNFPGRFSGRQFSNSRSEMNVSTLELGDSALYLCASSATGWQETQYFGPGTRLLVL.

The V and J genes are TRBV7-2 and TRBJ2-6; D unclear. V shed 2 bases and J shed 0 bases, with 5 bases lying between them. CDR1 is SGHTA and CDR2 is FQGNSA in the germline V gene. CDR3 length: 15 amino acids. For the CDR3, the DNA is TGTGCCAGCAGCTTACAGAACTCTGGGGCCAACGTCCTGACTTTC. It translates to CASSLQNSGANVLTF.

The chain joins TRBV7-9 to TRBJ1-2; D perhaps matches TRBD1 (6 bases). Germline CDR1 and CDR2: SEHNR and FQNEAQ (reference sequence). Trimming stripped 5 bases from V and 6 bases from J, with 16 bases between. The CDR3 sequence is 14 residues long. DNA for the CDR3: TGTGCCAGCAGCGTAGAACAGGGTCTTGATGGCTACACCTTC. The encoded protein is CASSVEQGLDGYTF. Combining the CDR3 with reference TRBV7-9 and TRBJ1-2 gives the whole variable domain DTGVSQNPRHKITKRGQNVTFRCDPISEHNRLYWYRQTLGQGPEFLTYFQNEAQLEKSRLLSDRFSAERPKGSFSTLEIQRTEQGDSAMYLCASSVEQGLDGYTFGSGTRLTVV.

This chain uses TRBV7-9 with TRBJ1-1, with a weak D call TRBD1 (5 bases). The V gene's germline CDR1 is SEHNR and CDR2 FQNEAQ (reference sequence). V was trimmed by 3 bases and J by 1 base, leaving 9 bases between them. The length of the CDR3 is 14 residues. The CDR3 DNA sequence: TGTGCCAGCAGCTTGGAGGGGTCGAACACTGAAGCTTTCTTT. Translation: CASSLEGSNTEAFF.

The gene calls are TRBV18 and TRBJ1-1; no definite D call. The CDR3 consists of 14 residues. The V end lost 3 bases, the J end lost 1 base, and 9 bases lay between the germline ends. CDR1 KGHSH and CDR2 LQKENI come from the germline V gene. CDR3 amino acids: CASSPTGTNTEAFF. In DNA, the CDR3 is TGTGCCAGCTCACCTACGGGCACGAACACTGAAGCTTTCTTT.

The J gene is TRBJ2-1, the V gene TRBV14, with 12 bases aligning to TRBD2. The V gene's germline CDR1 is SGHDN and CDR2 FVKESK. V lost 6 bases, J lost 4 bases, and 4 bases stayed unmatched. The CDR3 extends over 15 amino acids. CDR3 sequence reads: CASRLAGGPYNEQFF. CDR3 bases: TGTGCCAGCAGACTAGCGGGGGGACCATACAATGAGCAGTTCTTC.

The chain employs TRBV18 and TRBJ1-4; tentative D call: TRBD1 (6 bases). Germline V lookup: CDR1 KGHSH, CDR2 LQKENI. The V and J ends lost 3 bases and 3 bases respectively, with 14 bases between them. The CDR3 sequence is 16 residues long. In nucleotides, the CDR3 is TGTGCCAGCTCACCGAAACATGGACAGCCTAATGAAAAACTGTTTTTT. This sequence encodes CASSPKHGQPNEKLFF.

This clone occurred once. The rearrangement links TRBV7-8 to TRBJ2-1, with D possibly matching TRBD2 (5 bases). The germline V and J ends were trimmed by 5 bases and 9 bases, with 17 bases remaining between them. Germline V gene sequence: CDR1 SGHVS, CDR2 FQNEAQ. The CDR3 has 14 residues. CDR3 in amino acids: CASSLEASLSEQFF. CDR3 bases: TGTGCCAGCAGCCTCGAGGCTAGCCTTTCTGAGCAGTTCTTC.

This clone was picked up one time. The chain employs TRBV27 and TRBJ2-2; perhaps TRBD1 as D (6 bases). V shed 5 bases and J shed 3 bases, with 19 bases lying between them. This CDR3 is built from 17 residues. CDR1 and CDR2 (germline): MNHEY, SMNVEV (reference sequence). The CDR3 DNA follows: TGTGCCAGCAGTGTCCACAGGGTCGTCCTTGACACCGGGGAGCTGTTTTTT. It yields the protein CASSVHRVVLDTGELFF.

The chain is built from TRBV4-2 and TRBJ2-2; no clear D. V was cut by 7 bases and J by 1 base, with 10 bases left in between. Per the germline V gene, CDR1 is LGHNA and CDR2 is YNFKEQ. CDR3 size: 14 residues. The CDR3 here is CASTRTLNTGELFF. CDR3 in DNA: TGTGCCAGCACTCGGACGTTGAACACCGGGGAGCTGTTTTTT.

The chain combines TRBV18 with TRBJ1-4; no clear D gene. The CDR3 spans 14 residues. V gave up 3 bases and J gave up 3 bases, with 8 bases separating them. CDR1 and CDR2 from the germline V gene are KGHSH and LQKENI. The CDR3 bases are TGTGCCAGCTCACCCCCCGGGTCTAATGAAAAACTGTTTTTT. Translating it yields CASSPPGSNEKLFF. Full variable domain (rest looked up from reference TRBV18 and TRBJ1-4): NAGVMQNPRHLVRRRGQEARLRCSPMKGHSHVYWYRQLPEEGLKFMVYLQKENIIDESGMPKERFSAEFPKEGPSILRIQQVVRGDSAAYFCASSPPGSNEKLFFGSGTQLSVL.

The gene calls are TRBV7-8 and TRBJ1-2; TRBD1 aligns across 7 bases. The germline CDR1 and CDR2 sequences are SGHVS and FQNEAQ. V shed 4 bases, J shed 8 bases, and the junction held 13 bases outside the gene matches. CDR3 length: 15 residues. The CDR3 spells CASSSGLDRVTGYTF. The CDR3 region has the DNA TGTGCCAGCAGCTCCGGCCTCGACAGGGTCACGGGCTACACCTTC. Filled out from reference TRBV7-8 and TRBJ1-2, the complete variable domain reads GAGVSQSPRYKVAKRGQDVALRCDPISGHVSLFWYQQALGQGPEFLTYFQNEAQLDKSGLPSDRFFAERPEGSVSTLKIQRTQQEDSAVYLCASSSGLDRVTGYTFGSGTRLTVV.

The chain uses TRBV5-1 and TRBJ2-3, with D perhaps being TRBD1 or TRBD2 (6 bases each). The CDR3 sequence is 15 residues long. The V end was cut by 1 base, the J end by 0 bases, with 9 bases between. CDR1 is SGHRS, CDR2 YFSETQ, per germline. The CDR3 here is CASSLRGASTDTQYF. The CDR3 DNA reads TGCGCCAGCAGCTTGAGGGGGGCCAGCACAGATACGCAGTATTTT.

This chain uses TRBV12-5 with TRBJ2-7; perhaps TRBD2 as D (5 bases). Trimming removed 0 bases at V and 4 bases at J, with 7 bases between. CDR1 and CDR2 (germline): LGHNT, FRNRAP. The CDR3 contains 13 residues. The CDR3 bases are TGTGCTAGTGGTTTGGTTGGAGGATACGAGCAGTACTTC. This codes for CASGLVGGYEQYF.